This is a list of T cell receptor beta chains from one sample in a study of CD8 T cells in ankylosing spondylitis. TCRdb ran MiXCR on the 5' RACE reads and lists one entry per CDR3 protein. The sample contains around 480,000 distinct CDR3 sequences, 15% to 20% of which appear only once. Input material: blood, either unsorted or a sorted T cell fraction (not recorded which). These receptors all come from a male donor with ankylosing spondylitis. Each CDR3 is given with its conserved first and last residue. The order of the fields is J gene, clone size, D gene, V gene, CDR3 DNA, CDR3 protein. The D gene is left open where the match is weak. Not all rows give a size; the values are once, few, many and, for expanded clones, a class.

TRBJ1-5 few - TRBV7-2 TGTGCCAGCAGCTTAGCCGGGGCTGGGGGTCAGCCCCAGCATTTT CASSLAGAGGQPQHF
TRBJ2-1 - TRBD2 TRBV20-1 TGCAGTGCTAGAGATCCCGTACTAGCGACAAACAATGAGCAGTTCTTC CSARDPVLATNNEQFF
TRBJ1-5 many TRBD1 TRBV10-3 TGTGCCATCAGTGAGGCAGGGGGCCTCAATCAGCCCCAGCATTTT CAISEAGGLNQPQHF
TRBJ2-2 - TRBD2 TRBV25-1 TGTGCCAGCAGGCCCGGGACTAGCGGGACCACCGGGGAGCTGTTTTTT CASRPGTSGTTGELFF
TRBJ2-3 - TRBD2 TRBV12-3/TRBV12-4 TGTGCCCTCAGAAATGGGCTAGCGGGAGATACGCAGTATTTT CALRNGLAGDTQYF
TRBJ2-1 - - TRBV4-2 TGTGCCAGCAGCCAAGGCGTGGAAGGCCCTGCGCCACGGGCGTTCTTC CASSQGVEGPAPRAFF
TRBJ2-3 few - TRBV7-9 TGTGCCAGCAGCTCCTCGGTGTTCAGGGCAGATACGCAGTATTTT CASSSSVFRADTQYF
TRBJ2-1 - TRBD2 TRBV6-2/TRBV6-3 TGTGCCAGCAGTTTCGAACTAGCGGGAGACGGCTCCTACAATGAGCAGTTCTTC CASSFELAGDGSYNEQFF
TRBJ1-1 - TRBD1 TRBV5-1 TGCGCCAGTAAGACAGGGGTCGTGAACACTGAAGCTTTCTTT CASKTGVVNTEAFF
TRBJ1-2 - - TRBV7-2 TGTGCCAGCGGGCTTCGGGGAGGGGGGGGCTACACCTTC CASGLRGGGGYTF
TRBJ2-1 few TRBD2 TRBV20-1 TGCAGTGCTAGAGGACTAGCGAGGGACAATGAGCAGTTCTTC CSARGLARDNEQFF
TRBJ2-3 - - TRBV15 TGTGCCACCAGCAGAGACAGGGTGGATACGCAGTATTTT CATSRDRVDTQYF
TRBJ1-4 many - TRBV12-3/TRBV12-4 TGTGCCACCACCCGGCGGGGGGGAGGTGAAAAACTGTTTTTT CATTRRGGGEKLFF
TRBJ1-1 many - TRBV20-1 TGCAGTGCTAGAGTACTCGGACCGGGATTTGAAGCTTTCTTT CSARVLGPGFEAFF
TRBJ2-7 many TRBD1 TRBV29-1 TGCAGCGTTGAACCCACAGGGGGTACGAACGAGCAGTACTTC CSVEPTGGTNEQYF
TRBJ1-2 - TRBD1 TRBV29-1 TGCAGCGTGGGGACAGGGGCCTATGGCTACACCTTC CSVGTGAYGYTF
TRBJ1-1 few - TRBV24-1 TGTGCCACCAGTGACTTGGCTTGGGGGCTTCAAGGGGAAGCTTTCTTT CATSDLAWGLQGEAFF
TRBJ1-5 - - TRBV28 TGTGCCAGCAGCCACAGCCCCGATCAGCCCCAGCATTTT CASSHSPDQPQHF
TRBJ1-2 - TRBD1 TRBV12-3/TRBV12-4 TGTGCCAGCAGTTTTAAAGGACAGGTTATGGGCTACACCTTC CASSFKGQVMGYTF
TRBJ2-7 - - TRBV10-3 TGTGCCATCAGTGAGTCGGTCTCATTTTTTGAGGGGCAGTACTTC CAISESVSFFEGQYF
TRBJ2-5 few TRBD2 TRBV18 TGTGCCAGCTCACAAACTAGCGGACCCTCGGGGGAGACCCAGTACTTC CASSQTSGPSGETQYF
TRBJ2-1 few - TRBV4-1 TGCGCCAGCAGCTCCCCCCCTAAAGGGGTCGGTGAGCAGTTCTTC CASSSPPKGVGEQFF
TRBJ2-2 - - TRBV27 TGTGCCAGCAAGAGCCAGAACACCGGGGAGCTGTTTTTT CASKSQNTGELFF
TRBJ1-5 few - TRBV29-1 TGCAGCGTTGCGGAGGGGCAACAGCCCCAGCATTTT CSVAEGQQPQHF
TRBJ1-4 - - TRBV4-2 TGTGCCAGCAGCCGACAACTGACCCCGAATGAAAAACTGTTTTTT CASSRQLTPNEKLFF
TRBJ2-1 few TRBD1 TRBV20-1 TGCAGTGCTAGTCGGGACAGGGGGAATGAGCAGTTCTTC CSASRDRGNEQFF
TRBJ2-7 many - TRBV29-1 TGCAGCGTTGAGGGCGGGACAGTCTATGGCGAGCAGTACTTC CSVEGGTVYGEQYF
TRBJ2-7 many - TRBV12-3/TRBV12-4 TGTGCCAGCAGTTCGGGACTCCGGAGCTCCTACGAGCAGTACTTC CASSSGLRSSYEQYF
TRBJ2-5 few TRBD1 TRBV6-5 TGTGCCAGCAGTTACTCTCCAGGGGGCGGAGGGGAGACCCAGTACTTC CASSYSPGGGGETQYF
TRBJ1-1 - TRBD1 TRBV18 TGTGCCAGCTCACCTGAAACAGGGGCGACCTATGAAGCTTTCTTT CASSPETGATYEAFF
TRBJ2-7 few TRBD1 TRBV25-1 TGTGCCAGTAGGGACAGCCATTCCTCCTACGAGCAGTACTTC CASRDSHSSYEQYF